One sample yielded the 2 T cell receptor beta chains listed below, sequenced in a study of cytotoxic CD8 clonotypes in ibrutinib-treated CLL. Sequencing used immunoSEQ multiplex PCR; TCRdb keeps in-frame clones, though not all of them. The sample has roughly 220,000 clones, 75% to 85% seen once. The material was PBMCs, obtained after 12 months of ibrutinib treatment. Receptors originate from a human donor with chronic lymphocytic leukemia.

The CDR3 sequence is CASSLWGPGANVLTF. The CDR3 coding sequence is TGTGCCAGCAGTTTATGGGGCCCTGGGGCCAACGTCCTGACTTTC. The chain combines TRBV27 with TRBJ2-6; TRBD1 might be the D (5 bases). CDR1 and CDR2 from the germline V gene are MNHEY and SMNVEV (reference sequence). The CDR3 spans 15 residues. V lost 1 base and J lost 2, with 6 bases in between.

As for this clone: Other DNA sequences in this specimen translate into the identical CDR3. The J gene is TRBJ2-2, the V gene TRBV5-5; no clear D. The CDR3 is 13 amino acids. V was trimmed by 2 bases and J by 2 bases, leaving 4 bases between them. The germline V gene has CDR1 SGHKS and CDR2 YYEKEE (reference sequence). The chain's CDR3 is CASSLGNTGELFF. The CDR3 nucleotides are TGTGCCAGCAGCTTAGGAAACACCGGGGAGCTGTTTTTT.